These T cell receptor beta chains were read from a single sample in a study of T cells in Graves' hyperthyroidism and ophthalmopathy. From the multiplex PCR reads, TCRdb called clonotypes with MiXCR, one entry per CDR3 protein. The sample records roughly 420,000 distinct CDR3 sequences, 15% to 18% being singletons. The source material was blood. The receptors were sampled from a woman aged 18-35 years with Graves' hyperthyroidism. Each CDR3 is given with its conserved first and last residue. A D gene is named only where the DNA matches it firmly. For some rows the clone size is stated as once, few or many, or as a class when expanded; others skip it.

V	size	length	D	J	DNA	CDR3
TRBV2	many	15	-	TRBJ1-1	TGTGCCAGCAGTGTGTATGTTGCGCGGAACACTGAAGCTTTCTTT	CASSVYVARNTEAFF
TRBV25-1	few	11	-	TRBJ2-1	TGTGCCTCACGCGACACGGGAGAGCAGTTCTTC	CASRDTGEQFF
TRBV6-1	-	12	-	TRBJ2-7	TGTGGCACGGCAGGGGGGACATACGAGCAGTACTTC	CGTAGGTYEQYF
TRBV28	many	13	-	TRBJ1-2	TGTGCCAGCAGCACCGCACAGGGCTATGGCTACACCTTC	CASSTAQGYGYTF
TRBV6-1	few	13	TRBD1	TRBJ1-1	TGTGCCAGCAGTTGGGACAGACTCACTGAAGCTTTCTTT	CASSWDRLTEAFF
TRBV20-1	few	17	-	TRBJ1-2	TGCAGTGCTAGAGATCCAGATGGCAAGACCTACCGCCGTGGCTACACCTTC	CSARDPDGKTYRRGYTF
TRBV3-1	many	14	-	TRBJ1-4	TGTGCCAGCAGCCAAGAGGCAACAAGTAAAAAACTGTTTTTT	CASSQEATSKKLFF
TRBV5-4	-	15	-	TRBJ2-5	TGTGCCAGCAGCTTGGCTGGGGGCGGTGAAGAGACCCAGTACTTC	CASSLAGGGEETQYF
TRBV6-1	few	13	-	TRBJ2-1	TGTGCCAGCAGGGCCCCGGATTACAATGAGCAGTTCTTC	CASRAPDYNEQFF
TRBV2	many	14	-	TRBJ1-5	TGTGCCAGCAGTGAATGGCAGAGCAATCAGCCCCAGCATTTT	CASSEWQSNQPQHF
TRBV12-3/TRBV12-4	few	15	-	TRBJ1-2	TGTGCCAGCAGTTTATTAACGGGGGTTAACTATGGCTACACCTTC	CASSLLTGVNYGYTF
TRBV6-5	-	15	-	TRBJ2-3	TGTGCCAGCAGTTCCGCCAGCGCCGGCACAGATACGCAGTATTTT	CASSSASAGTDTQYF
TRBV2	many	12	-	TRBJ2-3	TGTGCCAGCAGTGTTAGGGGGGATACGCAGTATTTT	CASSVRGDTQYF
TRBV20-1	few	11	-	TRBJ1-2	TGCAGTGTAACGGACCAACGGGGCTACACCTTC	CSVTDQRGYTF
TRBV10-3	few	17	TRBD1	TRBJ1-1	TGTGCCATCAGTTACCAACCCCCGGGACAGATGAACACTGAAGCTTTCTTT	CAISYQPPGQMNTEAFF
TRBV5-6	many	15	-	TRBJ2-7	TGTGCCAGCAGCTTGGATTCCCTTAGAAGGAGCGAGCAGTACTTC	CASSLDSLRRSEQYF
TRBV6-5	-	13	-	TRBJ1-1	TGTGCCAGCAGTTACTACCAGAACACTGAAGCTTTCTTT	CASSYYQNTEAFF
TRBV7-3	many	14	-	TRBJ2-1	TGTGCCAGCAGCCAAAATCCAGGGGACAATGAGCAGTTCTTC	CASSQNPGDNEQFF
TRBV9	-	13	-	TRBJ1-1	TGTGCCAGCAGCGGGCTCGGGGACACTGAAGCTTTCTTT	CASSGLGDTEAFF
TRBV10-3	few	14	-	TRBJ1-2	TGTGCCATCAGTGAGTCGGCGCTGAACTATGGCTACACCTTC	CAISESALNYGYTF
TRBV4-1	-	17	-	TRBJ2-7	TGCGCCAGCAGCCAAGGGGGGGACAGCCTAATAACCTACGAGCAGTACTTC	CASSQGGDSLITYEQYF
TRBV24-1	-	16	-	TRBJ2-6	TGTGCCACCAGTGATTCGAACCGGGTTGGGGCCAACGTCCTGACTTTC	CATSDSNRVGANVLTF